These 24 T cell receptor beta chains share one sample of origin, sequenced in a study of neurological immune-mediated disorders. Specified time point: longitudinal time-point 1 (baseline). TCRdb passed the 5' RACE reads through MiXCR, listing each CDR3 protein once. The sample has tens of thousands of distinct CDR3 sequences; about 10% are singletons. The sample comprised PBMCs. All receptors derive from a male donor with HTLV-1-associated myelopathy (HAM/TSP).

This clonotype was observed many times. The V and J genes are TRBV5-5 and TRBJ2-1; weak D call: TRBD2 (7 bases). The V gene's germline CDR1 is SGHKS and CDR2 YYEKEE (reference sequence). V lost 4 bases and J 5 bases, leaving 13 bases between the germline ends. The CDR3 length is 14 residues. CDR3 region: CASSGGAFNNEQFF. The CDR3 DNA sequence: TGTGCCAGCAGCGGGGGGGCCTTCAACAATGAGCAGTTCTTC.

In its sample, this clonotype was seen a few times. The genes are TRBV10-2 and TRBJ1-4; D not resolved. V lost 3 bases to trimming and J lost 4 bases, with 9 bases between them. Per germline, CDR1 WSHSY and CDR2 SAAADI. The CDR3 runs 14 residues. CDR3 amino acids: CASSDLGGNEKLFF. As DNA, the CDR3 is TGCGCCAGCAGTGACCTTGGAGGTAATGAAAAACTGTTTTTT.

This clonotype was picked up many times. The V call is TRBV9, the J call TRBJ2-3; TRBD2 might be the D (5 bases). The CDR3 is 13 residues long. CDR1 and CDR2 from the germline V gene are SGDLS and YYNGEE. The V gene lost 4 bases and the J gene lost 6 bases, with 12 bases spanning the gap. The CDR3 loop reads CASSPSGRDTQYF. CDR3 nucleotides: TGTGCCAGCAGCCCCTCGGGAAGGGATACGCAGTATTTT.

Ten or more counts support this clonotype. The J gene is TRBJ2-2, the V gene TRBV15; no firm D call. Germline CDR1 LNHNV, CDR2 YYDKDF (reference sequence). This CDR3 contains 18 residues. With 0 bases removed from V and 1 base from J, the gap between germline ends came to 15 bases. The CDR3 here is CATSRDHVLPLNTGELFF. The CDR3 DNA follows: TGTGCCACCAGCAGAGATCATGTGCTGCCCTTGAACACCGGGGAGCTGTTTTTT.

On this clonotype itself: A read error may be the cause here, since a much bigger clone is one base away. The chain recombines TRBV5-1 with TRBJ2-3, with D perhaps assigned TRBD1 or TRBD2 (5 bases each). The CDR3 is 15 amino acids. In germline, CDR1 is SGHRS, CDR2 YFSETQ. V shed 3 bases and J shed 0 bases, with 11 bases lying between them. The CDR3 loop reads CASSWWGSSTDTQYF. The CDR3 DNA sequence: TGCGCCAGCAGCTGGTGGGGGAGCAGCACAGATACGCAGTATTTT.

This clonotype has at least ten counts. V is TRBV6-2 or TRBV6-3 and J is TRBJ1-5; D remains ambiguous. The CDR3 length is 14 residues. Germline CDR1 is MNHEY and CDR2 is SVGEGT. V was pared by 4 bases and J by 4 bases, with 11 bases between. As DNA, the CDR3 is TGTGCCAGCAGTTTATTGTTAAGAAATCAGCCCCAGCATTTT. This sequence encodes CASSLLLRNQPQHF.

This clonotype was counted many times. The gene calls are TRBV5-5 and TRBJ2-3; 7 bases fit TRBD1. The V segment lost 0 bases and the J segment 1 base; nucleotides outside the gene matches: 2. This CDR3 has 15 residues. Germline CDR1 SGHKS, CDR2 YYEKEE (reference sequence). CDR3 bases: TGTGCCAGCAGCTTGGGAACAGGGGGCACAGATACGCAGTATTTT. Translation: CASSLGTGGTDTQYF.

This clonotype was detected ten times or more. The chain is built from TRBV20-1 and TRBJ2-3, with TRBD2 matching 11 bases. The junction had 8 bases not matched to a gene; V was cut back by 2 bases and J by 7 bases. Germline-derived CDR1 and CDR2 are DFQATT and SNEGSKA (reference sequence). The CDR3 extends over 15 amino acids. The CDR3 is CSARPGLAVPNTQYF. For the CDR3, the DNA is TGCAGTGCTAGACCGGGACTAGCGGTCCCAAATACGCAGTATTTT.

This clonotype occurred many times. The CDR3 is CASSLTRGTSYEQYF. The CDR3 coding sequence is TGCGCCAGCAGCCTGACTCGGGGTACCTCCTACGAGCAGTACTTC. The gene calls are TRBV5-1 and TRBJ2-7; TRBD2 might be the D (5 bases). Between the trimmed V and J ends, which lost 4 bases and 0 bases, there was a span of 14 bases. The CDR3 is 15 amino acids. The germline V gene encodes CDR1 SGHRS and CDR2 YFSETQ.

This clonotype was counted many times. In nucleotides, the CDR3 is TGTGCCAGCAGCTTGGAGGACAGCTTGAACACTGAAGCTTTCTTT. Its translation is CASSLEDSLNTEAFF. The V and J genes are TRBV5-6 and TRBJ1-1; TRBD1 might be the D (6 bases). CDR1 and CDR2 from the germline V gene are SGHDT and YYEEEE. CDR3 length: 15 amino acids. Trimming removed 0 bases at V and 0 bases at J, with 9 bases between.

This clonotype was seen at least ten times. The CDR3 here is CSVEREPYEQYF. CDR3 nucleotide sequence: TGCAGCGTTGAAAGGGAACCCTACGAGCAGTACTTC. The chain uses TRBV29-1 and TRBJ2-7, with D unresolved. CDR3 length: 12 amino acids. CDR1 is SQVTM, CDR2 ANQGSEA, per germline. Trimming removed 2 bases at V and 2 bases at J, with 7 bases between.

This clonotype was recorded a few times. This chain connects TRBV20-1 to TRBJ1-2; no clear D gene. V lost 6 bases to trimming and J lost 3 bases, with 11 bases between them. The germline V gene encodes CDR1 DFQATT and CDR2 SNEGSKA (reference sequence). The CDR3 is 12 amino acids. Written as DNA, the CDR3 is TGCAGTGCGGTAACAGCGTACTATGGCTACACCTTC. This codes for CSAVTAYYGYTF.

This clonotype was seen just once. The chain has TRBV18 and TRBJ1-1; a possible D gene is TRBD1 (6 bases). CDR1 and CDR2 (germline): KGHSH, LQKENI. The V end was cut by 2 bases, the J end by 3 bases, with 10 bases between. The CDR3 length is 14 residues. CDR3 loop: CASSPDRTYTEAFF. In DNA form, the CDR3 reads TGTGCCAGCTCACCAGACAGGACGTACACTGAAGCTTTCTTT.

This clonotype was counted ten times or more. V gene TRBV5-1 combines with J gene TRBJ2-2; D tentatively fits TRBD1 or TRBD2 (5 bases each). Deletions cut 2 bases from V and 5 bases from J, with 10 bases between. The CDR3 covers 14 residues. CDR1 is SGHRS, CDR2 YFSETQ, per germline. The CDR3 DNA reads TGCGCCAGCAGCTTTTCCGGGGCAACCGGGGAGCTGTTTTTT. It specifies CASSFSGATGELFF.

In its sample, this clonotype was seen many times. CDR3 sequence reads: CASSAPRSDLTEAFF. In DNA, the CDR3 is TGTGCCAGCAGCGCCCCTCGATCGGATCTCACTGAAGCTTTCTTT. The rearrangement joins TRBV7-3 to TRBJ1-1, with D hard to call. Trimming shortened V by 5 bases and J by 4 bases, and 17 bases separated the two germline ends. CDR3 size: 15 residues. CDR1 and CDR2 from the germline V gene are SGHTA and FQGTGA. Variable domain in full (rest from reference TRBV7-3 and TRBJ1-1): GAGVSQTPSNKVTEKGKYVELRCDPISGHTALYWYRQSLGQGPEFLIYFQGTGAADDSGLPNDRFFAVRPEGSVSTLKIQRTERGDSAVYLCASSAPRSDLTEAFFGQGTRLTVV.

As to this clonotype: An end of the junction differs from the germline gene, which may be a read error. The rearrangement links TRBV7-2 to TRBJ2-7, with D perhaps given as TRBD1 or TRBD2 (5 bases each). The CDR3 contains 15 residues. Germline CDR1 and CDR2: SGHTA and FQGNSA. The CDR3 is CASSLTTREIYEQYF. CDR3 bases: TGTGCCAGTAGCTTAACGACCAGGGAGATCTACGAGCAGTACTTC.

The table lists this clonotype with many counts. The CDR3 loop reads CASRFMAGGEATQYF. The CDR3 region has the DNA TGTGCCAGCAGGTTTATGGCCGGGGGCGAAGCGACCCAGTACTTC. The rearrangement uses TRBV12-3 or TRBV12-4 and TRBJ2-5; D assignment may be TRBD1 or TRBD2 (6 bases each). The CDR3 loop spans 15 amino acids. V gave up 6 bases and J gave up 7 bases, with 21 bases separating them.

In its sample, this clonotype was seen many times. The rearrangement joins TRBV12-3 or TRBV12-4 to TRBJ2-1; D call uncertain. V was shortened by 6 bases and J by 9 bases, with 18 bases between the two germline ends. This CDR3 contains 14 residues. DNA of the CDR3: TGTGCCAGCAGCCTCCCGCAGGAGCGTGGTGAGCAGTTCTTC. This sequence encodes CASSLPQERGEQFF.

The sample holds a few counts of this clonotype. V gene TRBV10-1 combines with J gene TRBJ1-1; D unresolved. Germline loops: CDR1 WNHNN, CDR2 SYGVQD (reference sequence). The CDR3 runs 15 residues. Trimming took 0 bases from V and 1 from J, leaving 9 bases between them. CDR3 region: CASSESNNGNTEAFF. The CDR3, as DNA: TGCGCCAGCAGTGAGTCGAATAACGGGAACACTGAAGCTTTCTTT.

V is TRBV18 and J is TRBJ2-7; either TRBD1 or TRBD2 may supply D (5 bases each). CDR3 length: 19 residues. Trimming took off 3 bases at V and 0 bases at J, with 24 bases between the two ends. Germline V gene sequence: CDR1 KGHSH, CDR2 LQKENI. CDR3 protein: CASSPQGPGRVDSSYEQYF. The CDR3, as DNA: TGTGCCAGCTCACCCCAAGGCCCAGGGCGGGTAGACAGCTCCTACGAGCAGTACTTC. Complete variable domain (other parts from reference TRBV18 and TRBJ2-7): NAGVMQNPRHLVRRRGQEARLRCSPMKGHSHVYWYRQLPEEGLKFMVYLQKENIIDESGMPKERFSAEFPKEGPSILRIQQVVRGDSAAYFCASSPQGPGRVDSSYEQYFGPGTRLTVT.

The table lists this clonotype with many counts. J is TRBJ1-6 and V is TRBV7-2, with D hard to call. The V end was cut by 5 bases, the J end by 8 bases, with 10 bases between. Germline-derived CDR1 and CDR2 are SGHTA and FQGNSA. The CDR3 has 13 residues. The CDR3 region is CASSKTVDSPLHF. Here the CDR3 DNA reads TGTGCCAGCAGCAAAACGGTGGATTCACCCCTCCACTTT.

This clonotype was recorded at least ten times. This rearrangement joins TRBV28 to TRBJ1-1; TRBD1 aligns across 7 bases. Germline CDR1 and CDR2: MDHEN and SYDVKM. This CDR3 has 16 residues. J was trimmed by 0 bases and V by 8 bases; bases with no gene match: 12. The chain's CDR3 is CASHSTGTVMNTEAFF. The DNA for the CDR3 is TGTGCCAGCCACTCGACGGGGACAGTAATGAACACTGAAGCTTTCTTT.

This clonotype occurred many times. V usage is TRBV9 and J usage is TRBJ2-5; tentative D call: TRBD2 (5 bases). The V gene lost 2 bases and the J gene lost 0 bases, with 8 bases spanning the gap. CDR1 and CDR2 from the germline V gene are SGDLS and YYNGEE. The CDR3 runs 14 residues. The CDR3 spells CASSVTGYQETQYF. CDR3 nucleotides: TGTGCCAGCAGCGTCACGGGGTACCAAGAGACCCAGTACTTC.

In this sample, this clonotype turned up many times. For the CDR3, the DNA is TGTGCCAGCAGCGCCCACAGGGCCATGGGGATTGAGCAGTTCTTC. This translates into CASSAHRAMGIEQFF. The chain uses TRBV7-9 and TRBJ2-1; possibly TRBD1 for D (6 bases). This CDR3 spans 15 amino acids. The germline V and J ends were trimmed by 5 bases and 9 bases, with 20 bases remaining between them. Germline values: CDR1 SEHNR, CDR2 FQNEAQ (reference sequence).